This T cell receptor (beta chain) was profiled in a study of T-cell reconstitution after alpha-beta-depleted transplantation in children. General study findings and limits: T-cell counts and diversity were attributed mostly to newly produced T cells one year after transplant.

Unique molecular identifiers were used to barcode this TCRbeta library. TCRdb processed the PCR reads anew with MiXCR; each CDR3 protein has one entry. The data contain 70,000 or so distinct CDR3 sequences, under 13% of them singletons. This clonotype was recorded at least ten times. What it binds is unknown. The germline CDR1 and CDR2 sequences are SQVTM and ANQGSEA. V gave up 7 bases and J gave up 4 bases, with 10 bases separating them. The CDR3 is 12 residues long. The specimen was PBMCs, collected before TCRalphabeta/CD19-depleted stem cell transplant. The clonotype was recovered from a boy aged 5-17 years with acute myeloid leukemia, due to receive a stem cell transplant. J is TRBJ1-4 and V is TRBV29-1, with D maybe TRBD1 (5 bases). CDR3 nucleotide sequence: TGCAGCGCGGGGCGGATTAATGAAAAACTGTTTTTT. It encodes CSAGRINEKLFF. The variable domain in full, completed from reference TRBV29-1 and TRBJ1-4, reads SAVISQKPSRDICQRGTSLTIQCQVDSQVTMMFWYRQQPGQSLTLIATANQGSEATYESGFVIDKFPISRPNLTFSTLTVSNMSPEDSSIYLCSAGRINEKLFFGSGTQLSVL.